A selection of T cell receptor beta chains follows, all from one sample in a study of shared clonotypes between healthy human individuals. Generated by immunoSEQ multiplex PCR, the TCRdb table keeps only in-frame clones and is missing some. The repertoire holds 800,000 to 950,000 clones, with 95% to 97% as singletons. The sequenced material came from naive CD8+ T cells sorted from blood. The receptors stem from a man aged 30 to 39 in good health. Both conserved end residues are part of each CDR3. The order of the fields is V gene, D gene, clone size, J gene, CDR3 protein, CDR3 DNA. D genes are given only for firm matches. Not every row has a clone size; where given, it reads once, few, many or a size class.

V gene: TRBV2; D gene: .; clone size: .; J gene: TRBJ2-7; CDR3 protein: CASSGLTYEQYF; CDR3 DNA: TGTGCCAGCAGTGGTCTCACCTACGAGCAGTACTTC
V gene: TRBV4-1; D gene: TRBD1; clone size: .; J gene: TRBJ2-7; CDR3 protein: CASSPTGGELGEQYF; CDR3 DNA: TGCGCCAGCAGTCCCACAGGGGGCGAGTTAGGCGAGCAGTACTTC
V gene: TRBV7-9; D gene: .; clone size: .; J gene: TRBJ2-7; CDR3 protein: CASSSAGTVYEQYF; CDR3 DNA: TGTGCCAGCAGCTCAGCCGGGACGGTCTACGAGCAGTACTTC
V gene: TRBV7-9; D gene: TRBD2; clone size: .; J gene: TRBJ2-1; CDR3 protein: CASRALAGFSYNEQFF; CDR3 DNA: TGTGCCAGCAGGGCACTAGCGGGGTTTTCCTACAATGAGCAGTTCTTC
V gene: TRBV28; D gene: TRBD2; clone size: .; J gene: TRBJ2-2; CDR3 protein: CASRSREGRVGELFF; CDR3 DNA: TGTGCCAGCAGATCGCGGGAGGGCCGAGTCGGGGAGCTGTTTTTT
V gene: TRBV27; D gene: .; clone size: .; J gene: TRBJ2-5; CDR3 protein: CASSLHPGDQETQYF; CDR3 DNA: TGTGCCAGCAGTTTGCACCCGGGGGATCAAGAGACCCAGTACTTC
V gene: TRBV11-2; D gene: .; clone size: .; J gene: TRBJ2-6; CDR3 protein: CASTYPGQGANVLTF; CDR3 DNA: TGTGCCAGCACCTACCCAGGGCAAGGGGCCAACGTCCTGACTTTC
V gene: TRBV10-3; D gene: .; clone size: .; J gene: TRBJ2-7; CDR3 protein: CAISEAEVSYEQYF; CDR3 DNA: TGTGCCATCAGTGAGGCGGAAGTCTCCTACGAGCAGTACTTC
V gene: TRBV4-1; D gene: .; clone size: .; J gene: TRBJ1-5; CDR3 protein: CASSLFDSPRDQPQHF; CDR3 DNA: TGCGCCAGCAGCCTATTTGACAGCCCAAGGGATCAGCCCCAGCATTTT
V gene: TRBV29-1; D gene: .; clone size: .; J gene: TRBJ2-4; CDR3 protein: CSVAPGSLAKNIQYF; CDR3 DNA: TGCAGCGTCGCCCCTGGTTCGCTAGCCAAAAACATTCAGTACTTC
V gene: TRBV9; D gene: TRBD2; clone size: .; J gene: TRBJ2-5; CDR3 protein: CASSVGLAETETQYF; CDR3 DNA: TGTGCCAGCAGCGTAGGACTAGCTGAGACGGAGACCCAGTACTTC
V gene: TRBV28; D gene: .; clone size: once; J gene: TRBJ2-7; CDR3 protein: CASSLERPSAQGWYEQYF; CDR3 DNA: TGTGCCAGCAGTTTAGAAAGGCCTAGCGCCCAGGGGTGGTACGAGCAGTACTTC
V gene: TRBV6-5; D gene: TRBD2; clone size: .; J gene: TRBJ2-7; CDR3 protein: CASSSGLGEYEQYF; CDR3 DNA: TGTGCCAGCAGTTCGGGACTAGGGGAGTACGAGCAGTACTTC
V gene: TRBV7-9; D gene: .; clone size: few; J gene: TRBJ2-7; CDR3 protein: CASSPIGRDTWWDEQYF; CDR3 DNA: TGTGCCAGCAGCCCAATAGGAAGGGACACTTGGTGGGACGAGCAGTACTTC
V gene: TRBV11-2; D gene: .; clone size: .; J gene: TRBJ2-1; CDR3 protein: CASSWVGALGTEQFF; CDR3 DNA: TGTGCCAGCAGCTGGGTAGGCGCCCTCGGCACTGAGCAGTTCTTC
V gene: TRBV6-1; D gene: TRBD1; clone size: .; J gene: TRBJ1-4; CDR3 protein: CASRIQGPRLFF; CDR3 DNA: TGTGCCAGCAGGATACAGGGGCCGCGCCTGTTTTTT
V gene: TRBV21-1; D gene: .; clone size: .; J gene: TRBJ2-7; CDR3 protein: CASSKNGTGDHF; CDR3 DNA: TGTGCCAGCAGCAAAAACGGGACAGGGGATCACTTC
V gene: TRBV10-3; D gene: TRBD1; clone size: .; J gene: TRBJ1-5; CDR3 protein: CAISEVGTGDQPQHF; CDR3 DNA: TGTGCCATCAGTGAAGTCGGGACAGGGGATCAGCCCCAGCATTTT
V gene: TRBV6-5; D gene: TRBD2; clone size: .; J gene: TRBJ2-1; CDR3 protein: CASSQPGGSYNEQFF; CDR3 DNA: TGTGCCAGCAGCCAGCCGGGGGGTTCCTACAATGAGCAGTTCTTC